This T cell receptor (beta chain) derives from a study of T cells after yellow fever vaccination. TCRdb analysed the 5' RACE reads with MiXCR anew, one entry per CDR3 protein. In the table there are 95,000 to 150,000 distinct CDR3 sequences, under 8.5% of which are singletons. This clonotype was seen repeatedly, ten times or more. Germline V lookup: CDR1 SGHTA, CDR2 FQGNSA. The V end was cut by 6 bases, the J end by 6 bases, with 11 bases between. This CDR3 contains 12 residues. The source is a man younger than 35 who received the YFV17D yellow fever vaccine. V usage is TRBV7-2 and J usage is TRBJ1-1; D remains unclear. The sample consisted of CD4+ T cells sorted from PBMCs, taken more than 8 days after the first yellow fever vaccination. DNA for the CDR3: TGTGCCAGCAGGCGCCGCGAGGCTGAAGCTTTCTTT. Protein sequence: CASRRREAEAFF.